A single TCR beta chain is shown here with its context. Its matching antigen is unknown. The record originates from a study of cytomegalovirus exposure and HLA in healthy donors. General observations from the study: A prior analysis recorded that most TCR beta V segments were productive about 87% or about 30% of the time.

PCR used 60 Vbeta primers and 13 Jbeta primers. Assay: immunoSEQ multiplex PCR; the TCRdb copy retains only in-frame clones and omits some. Of some 120,000 clones in the sample, roughly 76% were seen once. CDR3 length equals 15 residues. V lost 3 bases to trimming and J lost 1 base; unmatched junction nucleotides: 2. From germline, CDR1 is SGHTA and CDR2 FQGNSA. Every donor was a healthy person donating bone marrow. The gene calls are TRBV7-2 and TRBJ2-3, with 9 nucleotides matching TRBD2. This clonotype was sampled from a woman between 35 and 50 years old in good health and CMV-seropositive. Sequenced material: PBMCs. The DNA for the CDR3 is TGTGCCAGCAGCTTGAGACTAGCGGGCACAGATACGCAGTATTTT. Its protein is CASSLRLAGTDTQYF.